This T cell receptor (beta chain) was documented in a study of T cells in Graves' hyperthyroidism and ophthalmopathy. Broader study findings: In simple terms, a model built on 13 V-J features told ophthalmopathy apart from stable hyperthyroidism.

From RNA transcripts, TCR beta CDR3 regions were amplified. The TCR CDR3 was amplified in a first-round RT-PCR using the HTBI primer set. TCRdb reanalysed the multiplex PCR reads using MiXCR and keeps one entry per CDR3 protein. The table has 600,000 to 700,000 distinct CDR3 sequences, 14% to 15% seen once. Details on this clonotype: Its target is not known.

This CDR3 has 14 amino acids. Germline CDR1 reads MNHEY; CDR2 reads SVGEGT. J lost 4 bases, V lost 3 bases, and 5 bases had no gene match. The genes are TRBV6-2 or TRBV6-3 and TRBJ2-5; TRBD2 aligns across 7 bases. This clonotype was sampled from a woman aged 40-49 years with Graves' ophthalmopathy. The sample comprised blood. The CDR3 region has the DNA TGTGCCAGCAGTTATGTTGGCGGGAGAGAGACCCAGTACTTC. As protein: CASSYVGGRETQYF.